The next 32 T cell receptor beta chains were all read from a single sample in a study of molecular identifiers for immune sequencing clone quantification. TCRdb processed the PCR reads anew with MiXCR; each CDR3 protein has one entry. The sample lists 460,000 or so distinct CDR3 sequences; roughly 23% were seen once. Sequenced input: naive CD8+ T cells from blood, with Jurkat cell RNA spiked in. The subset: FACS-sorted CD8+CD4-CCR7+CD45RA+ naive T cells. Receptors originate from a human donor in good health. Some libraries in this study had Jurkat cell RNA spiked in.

CDR3 sequence reads: CASSCRRDRGDEQYF. The CDR3 DNA reads as TGTGCCAGCAGTTGCCGCCGGGACAGGGGGGACGAGCAGTACTTC. The rearrangement joins TRBV6-6 to TRBJ2-7, with 11 bases lining up with TRBD1. V dropped 4 bases and J dropped 5; count of bases not matched to a gene: 7. The CDR3 totals 15 residues. The germline V gene encodes CDR1 MNHNY and CDR2 SVGAGI (reference sequence).

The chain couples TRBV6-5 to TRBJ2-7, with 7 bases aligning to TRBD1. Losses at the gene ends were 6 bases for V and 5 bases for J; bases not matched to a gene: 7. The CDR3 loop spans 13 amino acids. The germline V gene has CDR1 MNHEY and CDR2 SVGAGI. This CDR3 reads CASRVGQFHEQYF. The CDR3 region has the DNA TGTGCCAGCAGGGTGGGACAGTTCCACGAGCAGTACTTC.

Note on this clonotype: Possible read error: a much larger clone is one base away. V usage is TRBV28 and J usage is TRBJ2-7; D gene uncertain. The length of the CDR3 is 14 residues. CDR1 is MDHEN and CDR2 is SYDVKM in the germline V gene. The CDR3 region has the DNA TGTGCCGGCAGTTTAGGGCTGCGACCCTACGAGCAGTACTTC. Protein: CAGSLGLRPYEQYF.

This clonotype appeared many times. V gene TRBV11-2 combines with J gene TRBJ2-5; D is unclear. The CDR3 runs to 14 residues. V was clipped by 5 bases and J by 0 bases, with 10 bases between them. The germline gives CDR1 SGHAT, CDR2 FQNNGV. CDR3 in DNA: TGTGCCAGCAGCCCCTATAAGTACCAAGAGACCCAGTACTTC. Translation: CASSPYKYQETQYF.

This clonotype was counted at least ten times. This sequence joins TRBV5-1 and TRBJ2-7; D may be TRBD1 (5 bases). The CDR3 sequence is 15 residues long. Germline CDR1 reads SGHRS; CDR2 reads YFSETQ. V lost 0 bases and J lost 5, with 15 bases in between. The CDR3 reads CASSLVGARSDEQYF. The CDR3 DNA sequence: TGCGCCAGCAGCTTGGTAGGGGCCCGTTCAGACGAGCAGTACTTC.

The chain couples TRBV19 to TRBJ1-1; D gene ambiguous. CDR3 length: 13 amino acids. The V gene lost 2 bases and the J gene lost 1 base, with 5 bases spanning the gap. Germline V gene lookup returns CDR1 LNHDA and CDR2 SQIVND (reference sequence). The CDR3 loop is CASSISTNTEAFF. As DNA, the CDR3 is TGTGCCAGTAGTATAAGTACGAACACTGAAGCTTTCTTT.

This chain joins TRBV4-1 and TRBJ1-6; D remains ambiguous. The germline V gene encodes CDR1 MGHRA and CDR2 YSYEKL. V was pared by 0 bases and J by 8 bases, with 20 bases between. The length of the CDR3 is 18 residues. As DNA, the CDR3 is TGCGCCAGCAGCCAAGAGGGCTTTCCAGGACTGGAATATTCACCCCTCCACTTT. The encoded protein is CASSQEGFPGLEYSPLHF.

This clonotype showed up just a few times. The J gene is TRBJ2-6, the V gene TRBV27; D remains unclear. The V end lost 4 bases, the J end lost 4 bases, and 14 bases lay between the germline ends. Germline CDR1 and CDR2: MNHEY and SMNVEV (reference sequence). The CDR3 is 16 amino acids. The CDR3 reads CASSWTLPIGANVLTF. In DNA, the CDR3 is TGTGCCAGCAGTTGGACCCTCCCGATAGGGGCCAACGTCCTGACTTTC.

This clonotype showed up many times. The CDR3: CASGQGENEAFF. The DNA of the CDR3 is TGTGCCAGCGGGCAGGGTGAAAATGAAGCTTTCTTT. This chain links TRBV7-9 with TRBJ1-1, with a weak D call TRBD1 (5 bases). CDR3 length: 12 amino acids. V was trimmed by 8 bases and J by 7 bases, leaving 14 bases between them. Germline V gives CDR1 SEHNR, CDR2 FQNEAQ (reference sequence).

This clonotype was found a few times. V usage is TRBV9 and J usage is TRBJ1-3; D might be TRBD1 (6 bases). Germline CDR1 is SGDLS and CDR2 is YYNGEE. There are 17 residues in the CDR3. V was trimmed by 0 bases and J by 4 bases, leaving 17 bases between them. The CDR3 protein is CASSVVPQGISGNTIYF. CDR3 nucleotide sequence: TGTGCCAGCAGCGTAGTGCCCCAGGGGATCTCCGGAAACACCATATATTTT.

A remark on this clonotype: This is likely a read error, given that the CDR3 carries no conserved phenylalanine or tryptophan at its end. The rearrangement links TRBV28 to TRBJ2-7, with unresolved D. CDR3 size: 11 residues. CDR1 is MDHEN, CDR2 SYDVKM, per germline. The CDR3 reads CAGSPSSEQYL. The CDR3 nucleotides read TGTGCCGGCAGCCCCAGCTCCGAGCAGTACCTC.

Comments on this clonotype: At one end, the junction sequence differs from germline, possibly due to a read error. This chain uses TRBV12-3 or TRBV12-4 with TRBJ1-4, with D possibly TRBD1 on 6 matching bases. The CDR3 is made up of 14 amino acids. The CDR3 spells CASSLEGVGEKPFF. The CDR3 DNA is TGTGCCAGCAGTTTGGAGGGGGTCGGTGAAAAACCGTTTTTT.

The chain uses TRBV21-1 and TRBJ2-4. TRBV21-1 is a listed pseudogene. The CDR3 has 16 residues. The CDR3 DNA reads TGTGCCAACAGCAAATGGACGTATGTAGCCAAAAACATTCAGTACTTC. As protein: CANSKWTYVAKNIQYF.

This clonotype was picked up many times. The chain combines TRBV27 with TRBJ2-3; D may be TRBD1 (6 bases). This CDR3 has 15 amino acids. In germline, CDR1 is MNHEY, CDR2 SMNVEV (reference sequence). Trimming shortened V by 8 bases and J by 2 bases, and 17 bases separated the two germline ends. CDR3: CASGFTGYPTDTQYF. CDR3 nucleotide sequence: TGTGCCAGCGGGTTCACAGGGTATCCCACAGATACGCAGTATTTT.

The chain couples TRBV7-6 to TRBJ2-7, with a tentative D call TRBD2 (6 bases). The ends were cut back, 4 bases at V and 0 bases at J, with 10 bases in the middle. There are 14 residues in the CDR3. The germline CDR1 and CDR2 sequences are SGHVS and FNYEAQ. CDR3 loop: CASSSTTSSYEQYF. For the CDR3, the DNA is TGTGCCAGCAGCTCGACGACTAGCTCCTACGAGCAGTACTTC.

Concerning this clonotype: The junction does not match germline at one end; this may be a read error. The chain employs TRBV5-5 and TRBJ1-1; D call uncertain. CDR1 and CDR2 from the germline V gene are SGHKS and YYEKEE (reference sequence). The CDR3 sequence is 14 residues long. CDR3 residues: CASSLVNLNTEALF. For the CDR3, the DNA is TGTGCCAGCAGCTTGGTCAATCTGAACACTGAAGCTCTCTTT.

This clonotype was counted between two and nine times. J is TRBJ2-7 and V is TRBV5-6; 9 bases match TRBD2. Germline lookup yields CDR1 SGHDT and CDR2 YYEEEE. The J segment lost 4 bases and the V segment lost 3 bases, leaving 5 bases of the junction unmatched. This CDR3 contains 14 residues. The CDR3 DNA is TGTGCCAGCAGCTGGAGTACTAGCGGGTACGAGCAGTACTTC. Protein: CASSWSTSGYEQYF.

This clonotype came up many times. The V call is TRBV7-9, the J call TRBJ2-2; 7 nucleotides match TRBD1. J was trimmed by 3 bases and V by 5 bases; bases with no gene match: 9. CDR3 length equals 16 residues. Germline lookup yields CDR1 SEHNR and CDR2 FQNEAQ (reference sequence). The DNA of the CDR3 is TGTGCCAGCAGCACCCGACAGGGAGCGGACACCGGGGAGCTGTTTTTT. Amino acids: CASSTRQGADTGELFF.

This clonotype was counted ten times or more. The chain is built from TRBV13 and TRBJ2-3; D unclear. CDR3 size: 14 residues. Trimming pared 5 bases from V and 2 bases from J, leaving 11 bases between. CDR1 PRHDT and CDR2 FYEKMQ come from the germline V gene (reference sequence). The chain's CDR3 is CASSPMRPTDTQYF. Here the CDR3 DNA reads TGTGCCAGCAGCCCCATGAGACCCACAGATACGCAGTATTTT.

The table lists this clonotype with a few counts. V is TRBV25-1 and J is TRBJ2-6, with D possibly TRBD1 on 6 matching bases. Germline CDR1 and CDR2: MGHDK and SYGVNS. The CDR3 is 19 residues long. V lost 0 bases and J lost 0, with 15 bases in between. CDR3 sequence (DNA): TGTGCCAGCAGTGAATACCGGGCAGGGGCAGTCTCTGGGGCCAACGTCCTGACTTTC. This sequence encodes CASSEYRAGAVSGANVLTF. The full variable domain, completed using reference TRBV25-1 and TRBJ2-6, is EADIYQTPRYLVIGTGKKITLECSQTMGHDKMYWYQQDPGMELHLIHYSYGVNSTEKGDLSSESTVSRIRTEHFPLTLESARPSHTSQYLCASSEYRAGAVSGANVLTFGAGSRLTVL.

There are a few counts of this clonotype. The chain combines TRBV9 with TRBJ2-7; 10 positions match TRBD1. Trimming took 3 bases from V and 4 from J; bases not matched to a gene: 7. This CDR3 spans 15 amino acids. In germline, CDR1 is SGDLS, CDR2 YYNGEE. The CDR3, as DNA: TGTGCCAGCAGCGGCGATGGGGACAGGGGTTACGAGCAGTACTTC. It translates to CASSGDGDRGYEQYF.

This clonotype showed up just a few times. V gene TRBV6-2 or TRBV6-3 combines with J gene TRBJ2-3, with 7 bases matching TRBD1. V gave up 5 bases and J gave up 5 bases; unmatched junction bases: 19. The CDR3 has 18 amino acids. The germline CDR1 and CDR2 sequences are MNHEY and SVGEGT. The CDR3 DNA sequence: TGTGCCAGCAGTGACAGGGTCCTTTCCTTAGGGAAAAAAGATACGCAGTATTTT. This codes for CASSDRVLSLGKKDTQYF.

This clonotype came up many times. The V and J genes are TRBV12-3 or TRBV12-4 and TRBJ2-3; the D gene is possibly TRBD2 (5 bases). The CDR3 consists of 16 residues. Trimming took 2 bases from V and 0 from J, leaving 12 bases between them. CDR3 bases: TGTGCCAGCAGTTTATCGGGATCTACTAGCACAGATACGCAGTATTTT. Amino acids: CASSLSGSTSTDTQYF.

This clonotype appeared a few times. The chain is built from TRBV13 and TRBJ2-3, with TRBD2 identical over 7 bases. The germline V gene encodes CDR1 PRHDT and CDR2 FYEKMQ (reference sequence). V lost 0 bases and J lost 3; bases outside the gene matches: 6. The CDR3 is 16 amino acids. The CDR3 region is CASSLGGGRTTDTQYF. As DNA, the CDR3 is TGTGCCAGCAGCTTAGGTGGCGGGAGAACGACAGATACGCAGTATTTT.

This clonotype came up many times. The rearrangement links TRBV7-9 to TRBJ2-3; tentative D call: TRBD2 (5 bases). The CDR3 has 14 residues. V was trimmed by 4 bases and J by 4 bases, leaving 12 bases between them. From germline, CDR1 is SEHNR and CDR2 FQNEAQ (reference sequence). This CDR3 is CASSSTRGPDTQYF. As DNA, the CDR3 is TGTGCCAGCAGCTCAACTAGAGGCCCAGATACGCAGTATTTT.

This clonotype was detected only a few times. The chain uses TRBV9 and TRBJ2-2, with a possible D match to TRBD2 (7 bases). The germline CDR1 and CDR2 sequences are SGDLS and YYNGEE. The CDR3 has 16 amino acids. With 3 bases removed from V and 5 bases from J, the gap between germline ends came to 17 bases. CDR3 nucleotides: TGTGCCAGCAGCGAGTCGGGGGGCCTTGGGACCGGGGAGCTGTTTTTT. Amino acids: CASSESGGLGTGELFF. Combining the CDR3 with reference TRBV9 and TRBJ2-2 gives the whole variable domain DSGVTQTPKHLITATGQRVTLRCSPRSGDLSVYWYQQSLDQGLQFLIQYYNGEERAKGNILERFSAQQFPDLHSELNLSSLELGDSALYFCASSESGGLGTGELFFGEGSRLTVL.

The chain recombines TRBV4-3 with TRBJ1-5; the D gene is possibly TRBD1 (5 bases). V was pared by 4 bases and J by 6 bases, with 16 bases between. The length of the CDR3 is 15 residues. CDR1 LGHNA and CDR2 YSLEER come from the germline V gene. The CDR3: CASSPGRGLFQPQHF. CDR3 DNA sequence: TGCGCCAGCAGCCCGGGACGGGGGTTGTTTCAGCCCCAGCATTTT.

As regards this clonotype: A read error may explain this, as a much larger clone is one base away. CDR3 DNA sequence: TGTGCCAGCCCGGCTACATCCTACGAGCAGTACTTC. The encoded protein is CASPATSYEQYF. The chain joins TRBV5-3 to TRBJ2-7; D is ambiguous. TRBV5-3 is an ORF; its function is uncertain. The V end was cut by 8 bases, the J end by 1 base, with 10 bases between. CDR3 length: 12 amino acids.

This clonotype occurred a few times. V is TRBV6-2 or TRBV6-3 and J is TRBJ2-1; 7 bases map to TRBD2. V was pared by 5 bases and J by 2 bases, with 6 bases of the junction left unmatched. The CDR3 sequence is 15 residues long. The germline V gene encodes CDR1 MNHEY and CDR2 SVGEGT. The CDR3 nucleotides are TGTGCCAGCAGTGGGGGGACTACTCCCTACAATGAGCAGTTCTTC. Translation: CASSGGTTPYNEQFF.

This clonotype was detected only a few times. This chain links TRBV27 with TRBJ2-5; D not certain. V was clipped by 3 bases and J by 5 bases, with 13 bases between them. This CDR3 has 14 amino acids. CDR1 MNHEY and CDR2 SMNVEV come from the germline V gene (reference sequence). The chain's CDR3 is CASSLYGIVETQYF. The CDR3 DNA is TGTGCCAGCAGTTTGTACGGCATCGTGGAGACCCAGTACTTC.

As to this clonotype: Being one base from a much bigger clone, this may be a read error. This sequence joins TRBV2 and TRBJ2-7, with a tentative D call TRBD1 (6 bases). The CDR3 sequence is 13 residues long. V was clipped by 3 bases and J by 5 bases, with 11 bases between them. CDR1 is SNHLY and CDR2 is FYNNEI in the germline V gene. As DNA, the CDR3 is TGTGCCAGCAGTGAGGACTCAGGGGACGAGCAGTACTTC. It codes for CASSEDSGDEQYF.

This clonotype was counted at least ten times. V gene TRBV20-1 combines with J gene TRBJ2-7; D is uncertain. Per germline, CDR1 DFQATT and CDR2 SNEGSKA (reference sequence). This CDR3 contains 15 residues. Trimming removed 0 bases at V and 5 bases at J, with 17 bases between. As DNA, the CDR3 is TGCAGTGCTAGAGAGGATTTGGGGTTCCTAGACGAGCAGTACTTC. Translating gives CSAREDLGFLDEQYF.